Following are 6 T cell receptor beta chains from one sample sequenced in a study of blood T cell repertoires in COVID-19. Libraries were prepared by immunoSEQ multiplex PCR; TCRdb keeps only in-frame clonotypes and omits some of them. This sample has some 400,000 clones, with just over 90% found just once. The sample consisted of PBMCs or T cells enriched from blood (not recorded which). These receptors were collected from a woman in her forties who had been exposed to COVID-19.

Of note for this clone: Other DNA sequences in the sample encode the same CDR3. The chain uses TRBV30 and TRBJ1-1; D is uncertain. CDR1 and CDR2 (germline): GTSNPN, SVGIG (reference sequence). Deletions cut 0 bases from V and 1 base from J, with 6 bases between. The CDR3 has 13 residues. CDR3 residues: CAWSVSRNTEAFF. The CDR3 nucleotides read TGTGCCTGGAGTGTATCCCGGAACACTGAAGCTTTCTTT. Full variable domain (outside the CDR3, taken from reference TRBV30 and TRBJ1-1): SQTIHQWPATLVQPVGSPLSLECTVEGTSNPNLYWYRQAAGRGLQLLFYSVGIGQISSEVPQNLSASRPQDRQFILSSKKLLLSDSGFYLCAWSVSRNTEAFFGQGTRLTVV.

J is TRBJ2-5 and V is TRBV11-3; 11 bases line up with TRBD1. Germline lookup yields CDR1 SGHNT and CDR2 YENEEA. CDR3 length equals 14 residues. The V segment lost 5 bases and the J segment 5 bases; nucleotides outside the gene matches: 4. This CDR3 reads CASSHGQGAETQYF. The DNA of the CDR3 is TGTGCCAGCAGCCATGGACAGGGGGCTGAGACCCAGTACTTC.

The chain carries TRBV27 and TRBJ1-3; D unclear. Between the trimmed V and J ends, which lost 0 bases and 0 bases, there was a span of 6 bases. Germline lookup yields CDR1 MNHEY and CDR2 SMNVEV (reference sequence). The CDR3 contains 15 residues. The CDR3 bases are TGTGCCAGCAGTTTATCGGCAGTCTCTGGAAACACCATATATTTT. This sequence encodes CASSLSAVSGNTIYF.

V and J are TRBV5-5 and TRBJ2-1; 9 bases align to TRBD2. Germline V CDR1 and CDR2: SGHKS, YYEKEE (reference sequence). The CDR3 extends over 14 amino acids. The junction had 6 bases not matched to a gene; V was cut back by 4 bases and J by 7 bases. CDR3 region: CASSIPGLANEQFF. CDR3 sequence (DNA): TGTGCCAGCAGCATACCGGGACTAGCTAATGAGCAGTTCTTC.

The chain uses TRBV9 and TRBJ1-1; tentative D call: TRBD1 (5 bases). The CDR3 loop spans 17 amino acids. Germline V gene lookup returns CDR1 SGDLS and CDR2 YYNGEE. V lost 0 bases and J lost 0, with 15 bases in between. CDR3 region: CASSVATWGIMNTEAFF. CDR3 nucleotides: TGTGCCAGCAGCGTAGCTACTTGGGGCATAATGAACACTGAAGCTTTCTTT.

This chain connects TRBV7-9 to TRBJ2-5, with a possible D match to TRBD1 (6 bases). The CDR3 is 14 amino acids. CDR1 and CDR2 from the germline V gene are SEHNR and FQNEAQ (reference sequence). V lost 1 base to trimming and J lost 7 bases, with 13 bases between them. In DNA form, the CDR3 reads TGTGCCAGCAGCTTAGGCGACTTAGGGGGGACCCAGTACTTC. It specifies CASSLGDLGGTQYF. The variable domain in full, completed from reference TRBV7-9 and TRBJ2-5, reads DTGVSQNPRHKITKRGQNVTFRCDPISEHNRLYWYRQTLGQGPEFLTYFQNEAQLEKSRLLSDRFSAERPKGSFSTLEIQRTEQGDSAMYLCASSLGDLGGTQYFGPGTRLLVL.